This entry lists 21 T cell receptor beta chains sequenced from one sample in a study of post-analysis software for immune sequencing data. Tagging with unique molecular identifiers was a feature of the TCR beta cDNA libraries. TCRdb used MiXCR to reprocess the PCR reads, holding one entry per CDR3 protein. The sample shows under 200,000 distinct CDR3 sequences, approximately 35% of them seen only once. Sequencing used blood, obtained after autologous hematopoietic stem cell transplantation. The source of these receptors is a girl aged 10-17 years with multiple sclerosis.

With respect to this clonotype: A much larger clone differs by one base, so this may be a read error. The V and J genes are TRBV6-4 and TRBJ2-5; 12 bases line up with TRBD2. CDR3 length: 15 amino acids. Germline assignment: CDR1 MRHNA and CDR2 SNTAGT. The trim removed 6 bases at V and 11 bases at J, leaving 13 bases unmatched. In DNA, the CDR3 is TGTGCCAGCAGACGACTAGCGGGAGAGTACAATGAGCAGTACTTC. Translating gives CASRRLAGEYNEQYF.

V is TRBV12-3 or TRBV12-4 and J is TRBJ2-1; 14 nucleotides match TRBD2. This CDR3 region has 15 residues. The junction had 1 base not matched to a gene; V was cut back by 3 bases and J by 6 bases. The CDR3 bases are TGTGCCAGCAGTTTGGGGACTAGCGGGGGCAATGAGCAGTTCTTC. Translating it yields CASSLGTSGGNEQFF.

This clonotype was detected only a few times. CDR3 sequence: CSARTSGRFFTGELFF. The CDR3 DNA reads TGCAGTGCTCGGACTAGCGGGAGGTTTTTCACCGGGGAGCTGTTTTTT. This sequence joins TRBV20-1 and TRBJ2-2; 14 nucleotides match TRBD2. In germline, CDR1 is DFQATT, CDR2 SNEGSKA (reference sequence). The CDR3 sequence is 16 residues long. Trimming removed 5 bases from V and 4 bases from J; junction bases left unmatched: 6.

This clonotype was detected a few times. V and J are TRBV7-8 and TRBJ2-3; 9 nucleotides match TRBD2. Germline assignment: CDR1 SGHVS and CDR2 FQNEAQ. CDR3 length: 14 amino acids. J lost 2 bases, V lost 6 bases, and 3 bases had no gene match. The CDR3 protein is CASRLAGFTDTQYF. In DNA form, the CDR3 reads TGTGCCAGCAGGCTAGCGGGATTCACAGATACGCAGTATTTT.

V usage is TRBV20-1 and J usage is TRBJ1-2; D remains unclear. CDR1 is DFQATT and CDR2 is SNEGSKA in the germline V gene (reference sequence). This CDR3 has 11 amino acids. V lost 2 bases and J 4 bases, leaving 5 bases between the germline ends. For the CDR3, the DNA is TGCAGTGCTAGACAGGTCTATGGCTACACCTTC. It specifies CSARQVYGYTF.

The DNA of the CDR3 is TGCAGTGCTAGCCCGTCGGCAGAACCCACGTATGGCTACACCTTC. Amino acid sequence: CSASPSAEPTYGYTF. This chain joins TRBV20-1 and TRBJ1-2; D not certain. Germline V CDR1 and CDR2: DFQATT, SNEGSKA (reference sequence). V lost 3 bases, J lost 5 bases, and 19 bases lay in between. The CDR3 runs 15 residues.

J is TRBJ2-1 and V is TRBV4-1, with 8 bases identical to TRBD2. There are 18 residues in the CDR3. The germline V gene has CDR1 MGHRA and CDR2 YSYEKL. V shed 0 bases and J 3 bases; nucleotides not matched to a gene: 10. The CDR3 DNA reads as TGCGCCAGCAGCCAAGAAATATGGCCGAGCGGGAGCTACAATGAGCAGTTCTTC. This translates into CASSQEIWPSGSYNEQFF.

This clonotype was counted a single time. J is TRBJ2-7 and V is TRBV25-1, with unresolved D. CDR3 size: 12 residues. Germline V lookup: CDR1 MGHDK, CDR2 SYGVNS. The germline V and J ends were trimmed by 5 bases and 2 bases, with 7 bases remaining between them. Here the CDR3 reads CASSSRTYEQYF. The CDR3 DNA sequence: TGTGCCAGCAGTTCCAGGACCTACGAGCAGTACTTC.

This clonotype was seen more than once but under ten times. The chain combines TRBV7-2 with TRBJ2-4, with 13 bases identical to TRBD2. The J segment lost 11 bases and the V segment lost 4 bases, leaving 8 bases of the junction unmatched. Per germline, CDR1 SGHTA and CDR2 FQGNSA. The CDR3 is made up of 15 amino acids. CDR3 residues: CASSSPGTSGNVQYF. In DNA form, the CDR3 reads TGTGCCAGCAGCTCCCCAGGGACTAGCGGGAACGTTCAGTACTTC. The entire variable domain, with the rest obtained from reference TRBV7-2 and TRBJ2-4, is as follows: GAGVSQSPSNKVTEKGKDVELRCDPISGHTALYWYRQSLGQGLEFLIYFQGNSAPDKSGLPSDRFSAERTGGSVSTLTIQRTQQEDSAVYLCASSSPGTSGNVQYFGAGTRLSVL.

This rearrangement joins TRBV5-1 to TRBJ2-1, with 9 bases lining up with TRBD2. CDR3 length: 13 amino acids. The J segment lost 8 bases and the V segment lost 4 bases, leaving 4 bases of the junction unmatched. Per the germline V gene, CDR1 is SGHRS and CDR2 is YFSETQ. The CDR3 spells CASSVAGEYEQFF. The CDR3 nucleotides are TGCGCCAGCAGCGTAGCGGGGGAGTATGAGCAGTTCTTC.

The gene calls are TRBV11-1 and TRBJ1-1, with 11 bases matching TRBD1. Germline CDR1 and CDR2: SGHAT and FQDESV (reference sequence). The CDR3 consists of 15 residues. Germline trimming cut 6 bases from V and 5 bases from J; bases unmatched to any gene: 8. The CDR3 DNA sequence: TGTGCCAGCAGAGCCCGCGGACAGGGGGCTACTGAAGCTTTCTTT. It translates to CASRARGQGATEAFF.

The table lists this clonotype with a few counts. The rearrangement uses TRBV5-1 and TRBJ1-3; D unclear. V was clipped by 5 bases and J by 2 bases, with 8 bases between them. The CDR3 has 13 amino acids. Per the germline V gene, CDR1 is SGHRS and CDR2 is YFSETQ. The CDR3 region has the DNA TGCGCCAGCAGGGACCCCCCTGGAAACACCATATATTTT. This sequence encodes CASRDPPGNTIYF.

This rearrangement joins TRBV5-1 to TRBJ2-1; tentative D call: TRBD2 (5 bases). This CDR3 has 13 amino acids. Looked up from germline, CDR1 is SGHRS and CDR2 is YFSETQ. The V gene lost 0 bases and the J gene lost 10 bases, with 11 bases spanning the gap. CDR3 loop: CASSLGVWEEQFF. The DNA for the CDR3 is TGCGCCAGCAGCTTGGGGGTCTGGGAGGAGCAGTTCTTC.

This clonotype was observed a handful of times. The CDR3 protein is CASSQENREVNTDTQYF. In nucleotides, the CDR3 is TGTGCCAGCAGCCAAGAGAACCGGGAGGTCAACACAGATACGCAGTATTTT. V gene TRBV4-2 combines with J gene TRBJ2-3, with 7 bases that match TRBD2. Germline V gene sequence: CDR1 LGHNA, CDR2 YNFKEQ. This CDR3 comprises 17 residues. V shed 0 bases, J shed 2 bases, and the junction held 8 bases outside the gene matches.

This chain connects TRBV19 to TRBJ2-1; D gene uncertain. V was clipped by 4 bases and J by 8 bases, with 9 bases between them. Germline V gene lookup returns CDR1 LNHDA and CDR2 SQIVND (reference sequence). This CDR3 contains 12 residues. CDR3 coding DNA: TGTGCCAGTAGTAACCCTTACGATGAGCAGTTCTTC. This codes for CASSNPYDEQFF.

This clonotype was found a few times. This CDR3 reads CASRTGGFSYNEQFF. CDR3 in DNA: TGTGCCAGCCGCACGGGAGGGTTCTCCTACAATGAGCAGTTCTTC. The chain recombines TRBV7-2 with TRBJ2-1, with 8 bases aligning to TRBD2. The V and J ends lost 8 bases and 0 bases, in that order; junction bases with no gene match: 6. The germline V gene encodes CDR1 SGHTA and CDR2 FQGNSA. There are 15 residues in the CDR3.

V is TRBV7-9 and J is TRBJ2-3; 9 nucleotides agree with TRBD2. V lost 3 bases, J lost 4 bases, and 20 bases stayed unmatched. CDR3 length: 20 residues. Germline-derived CDR1 and CDR2 are SEHNR and FQNEAQ (reference sequence). As DNA, the CDR3 is TGTGCCAGCAGCTTTGATAGCGGGGGTACGACACGTACAAAAGCAGATACGCAGTATTTT. Translation: CASSFDSGGTTRTKADTQYF.

The table lists this clonotype with a few counts. The chain employs TRBV4-1 and TRBJ2-5; the D gene could be TRBD1 or TRBD2 (5 bases each). V was shortened by 4 bases and J by 1 base, with 10 bases between the two germline ends. The CDR3 sequence is 14 residues long. Looked up from germline, CDR1 is MGHRA and CDR2 is YSYEKL. The CDR3 here is CASSPWDGQETQYF. In nucleotides, the CDR3 is TGCGCCAGCAGCCCCTGGGACGGCCAAGAGACCCAGTACTTC.

The chain is built from TRBV29-1 and TRBJ2-3; 10 bases fit TRBD2. V lost 3 bases to trimming and J lost 4 bases; unmatched junction nucleotides: 22. This CDR3 contains 20 residues. Per the germline V gene, CDR1 is SQVTM and CDR2 is ANQGSEA. The CDR3 spells CSVDEWSSGSSDGSPDTQYF. CDR3 DNA sequence: TGCAGCGTTGATGAGTGGTCTAGCGGGAGCAGCGACGGCTCCCCAGATACGCAGTATTTT.

The genes are TRBV5-1 and TRBJ1-1; the D gene is possibly TRBD1 (5 bases). The CDR3 spans 15 residues. Germline-derived CDR1 and CDR2 are SGHRS and YFSETQ. Trimming took 7 bases from V and 1 from J, leaving 17 bases between them. The CDR3 DNA sequence: TGCGCCAGCTCGGCGGGCGGGGCGAAGAACACTGAAGCTTTCTTT. It codes for CASSAGGAKNTEAFF.

This clonotype was seen a handful of times. CDR3 loop: CASSEGGTTYEQYF. The CDR3 nucleotides are TGTGCCAGCAGTGAAGGAGGGACCACCTACGAGCAGTACTTC. The chain couples TRBV25-1 to TRBJ2-7, with D perhaps matching TRBD2 (6 bases). The CDR3 is made up of 14 amino acids. V was shortened by 2 bases and J by 2 bases, with 10 bases between the two germline ends. The germline V gene encodes CDR1 MGHDK and CDR2 SYGVNS.